What follows is one T cell receptor (beta chain) and its context. The sample is drawn from a study of blood T cell repertoires in COVID-19. The wider study: Samples taken during acute and convalescent COVID-19 were collected in the United States, Italy and Spain. T cells, B-cell-depleted T cells, or PBMCs provided the cDNA or gDNA that served as material.

Seattle cases were enrolled at active infection and followed longitudinally. The germline V gene has CDR1 SGHDT and CDR2 YYEEEE. This CDR3 spans 15 amino acids. With 4 bases clipped from V and 8 bases from J, the junction kept 14 bases outside the gene matches. Authors' processing steps: Reference gene primer amplification yielded estimated nucleated cell counts. Profiling relied on immunoSEQ multiplex PCR, and the TCRdb table lists in-frame clones only, not all of them. The DNA was the basis for D and trimming; V, J and clone size are from that table. Seen here are fewer than 300,000 clones, about four fifths observed once, and the top ten hold more than 1.1%.

This TCR was sampled from a human donor with COVID-19, enrolled during active disease. The donor label of this sample is uncertain. Sequences were obtained from peripheral blood. The chain is built from TRBV5-6 and TRBJ1-2; 7 bases align to TRBD1. As DNA, the CDR3 is TGTGCCAGCAGCCCTTTAGACAGGGACTCCTTCGGCTACACCTTC. Its translation: CASSPLDRDSFGYTF.